This T cell receptor beta chain was found in a study of blood T cell repertoires in COVID-19. Assay used: immunoSEQ multiplex PCR; TCRdb lists only in-frame clones, some missing. This table holds around 480,000 clones, more than 70% found once. This clone has more than one count but fewer than ten. Deletions cut 3 bases from V and 0 bases from J, with 8 bases between. CDR3 length: 14 amino acids. CDR1 and CDR2 from the germline V gene are SEHNR and FQNEAQ (reference sequence). Sample: peripheral blood. This TCR was recovered from a woman aged 45 to 65 with COVID-19, enrolled during active disease. The chain uses TRBV7-9 and TRBJ1-1, with D hard to call. CDR3 loop: CASSFGEMNTEAFF. For the CDR3, the DNA is TGTGCCAGCAGCTTCGGAGAGATGAACACTGAAGCTTTCTTT.